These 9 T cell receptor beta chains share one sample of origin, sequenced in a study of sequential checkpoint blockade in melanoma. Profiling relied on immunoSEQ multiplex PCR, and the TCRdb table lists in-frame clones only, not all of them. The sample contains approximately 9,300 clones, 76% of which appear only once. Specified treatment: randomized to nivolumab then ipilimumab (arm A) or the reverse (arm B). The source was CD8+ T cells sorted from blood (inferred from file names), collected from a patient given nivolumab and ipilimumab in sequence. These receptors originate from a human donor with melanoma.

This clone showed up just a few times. Written as DNA, the CDR3 is TGTGCCAGCAGGGACAGGGAGCGCGGGGGGGGCTACGAGCAGTACTTC. This sequence encodes CASRDRERGGGYEQYF. The chain employs TRBV11-2 and TRBJ2-7; D perhaps matches TRBD2 (9 bases). Germline CDR1 reads SGHAT; CDR2 reads FQNNGV. The length of the CDR3 is 16 residues. With 6 bases removed from V and 3 bases from J, the gap between germline ends came to 21 bases. Full variable domain (missing parts from reference TRBV11-2 and TRBJ2-7): EAGVAQSPRYKIIEKRQSVAFWCNPISGHATLYWYQQILGQGPKLLIQFQNNGVVDDSQLPKDRFSAERLKGVDSTLKIQPAKLEDSAVYLCASRDRERGGGYEQYFGPGTRLTVT.

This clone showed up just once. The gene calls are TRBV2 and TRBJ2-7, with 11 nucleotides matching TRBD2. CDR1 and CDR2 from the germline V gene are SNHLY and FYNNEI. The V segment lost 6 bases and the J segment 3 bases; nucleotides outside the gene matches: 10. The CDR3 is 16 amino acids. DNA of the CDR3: TGTGCCAGCAGAGCACCTAGCGGGGGGCCCCACTACGAGCAGTACTTC. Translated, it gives CASRAPSGGPHYEQYF.

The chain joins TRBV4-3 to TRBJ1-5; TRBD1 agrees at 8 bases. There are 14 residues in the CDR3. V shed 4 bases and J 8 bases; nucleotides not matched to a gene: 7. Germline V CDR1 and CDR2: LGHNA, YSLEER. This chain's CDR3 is CASSPRTGWEPQHF. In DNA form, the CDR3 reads TGCGCCAGCAGCCCTCGGACAGGGTGGGAGCCCCAGCATTTT.

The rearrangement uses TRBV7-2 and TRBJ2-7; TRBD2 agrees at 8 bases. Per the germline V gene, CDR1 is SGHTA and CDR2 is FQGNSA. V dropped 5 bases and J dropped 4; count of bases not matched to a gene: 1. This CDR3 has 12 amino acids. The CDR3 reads CASSRGGYEQYF. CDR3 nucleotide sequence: TGTGCCAGCAGCCGGGGGGGTTACGAGCAGTACTTC.

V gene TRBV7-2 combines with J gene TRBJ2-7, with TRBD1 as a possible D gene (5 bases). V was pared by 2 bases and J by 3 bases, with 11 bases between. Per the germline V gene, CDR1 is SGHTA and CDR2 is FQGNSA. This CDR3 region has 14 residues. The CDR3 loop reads CASSLQDTYYEQYF. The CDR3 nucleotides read TGTGCCAGCAGCTTACAGGACACCTACTACGAGCAGTACTTC. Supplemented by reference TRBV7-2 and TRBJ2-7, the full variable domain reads GAGVSQSPSNKVTEKGKDVELRCDPISGHTALYWYRQSLGQGLEFLIYFQGNSAPDKSGLPSDRFSAERTGGSVSTLTIQRTQQEDSAVYLCASSLQDTYYEQYFGPGTRLTVT.

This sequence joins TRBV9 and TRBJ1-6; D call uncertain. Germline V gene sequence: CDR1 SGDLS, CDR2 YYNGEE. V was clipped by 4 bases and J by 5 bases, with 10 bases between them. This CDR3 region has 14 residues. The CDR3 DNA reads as TGTGCCAGCAGCCCCTCGGGAGATAATTCACCCCTCCACTTT. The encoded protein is CASSPSGDNSPLHF.

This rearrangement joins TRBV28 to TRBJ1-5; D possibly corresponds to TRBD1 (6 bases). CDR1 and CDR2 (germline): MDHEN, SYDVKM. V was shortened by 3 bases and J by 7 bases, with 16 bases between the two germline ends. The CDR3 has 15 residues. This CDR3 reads CASSFIQGGGQPQHF. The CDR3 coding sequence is TGTGCCAGCAGTTTTATACAGGGCGGAGGCCAGCCCCAGCATTTT.

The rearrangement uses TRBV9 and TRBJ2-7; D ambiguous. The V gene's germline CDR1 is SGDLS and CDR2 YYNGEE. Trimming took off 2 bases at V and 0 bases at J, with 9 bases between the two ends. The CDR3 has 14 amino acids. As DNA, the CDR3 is TGTGCCAGCAGCGTCACTGGTAACTCCTACGAGCAGTACTTC. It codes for CASSVTGNSYEQYF.

CDR3 loop: CASSPGGGYEQYF. The DNA of the CDR3 is TGTGCCAGCAGCCCCGGGGGGGGCTACGAGCAGTACTTC. J is TRBJ2-5 and V is TRBV4-2, with 8 nucleotides matching TRBD2. The J call may be mistaken, given a closer DNA end match to TRBJ2-7. Germline V gives CDR1 LGHNA, CDR2 YNFKEQ. The CDR3 contains 13 residues.